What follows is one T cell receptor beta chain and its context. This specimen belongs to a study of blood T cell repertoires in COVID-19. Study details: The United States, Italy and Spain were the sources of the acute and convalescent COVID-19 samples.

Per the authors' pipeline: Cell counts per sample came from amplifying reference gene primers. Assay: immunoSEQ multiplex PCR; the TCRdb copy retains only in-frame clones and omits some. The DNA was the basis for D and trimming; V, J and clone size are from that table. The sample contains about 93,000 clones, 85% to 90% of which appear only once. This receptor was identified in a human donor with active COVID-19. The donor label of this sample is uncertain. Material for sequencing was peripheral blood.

In DNA form, the CDR3 reads TGTGCCAGCAGTGATCTGACAATGGGAGCTAACTATGGCTACACCTTC. Protein sequence: CASSDLTMGANYGYTF. The J gene is TRBJ1-2, the V gene TRBV6-1, with no clear D. V was pared by 3 bases and J by 0 bases, with 14 bases between. Germline-derived CDR1 and CDR2 are MNHNS and SASEGT. This CDR3 is 16 amino acids long.